These 2 T cell receptor beta chains came from one sample sequenced in a study of blood T cell repertoires in COVID-19. Profiling relied on immunoSEQ multiplex PCR, and the TCRdb table lists in-frame clones only, not all of them. The sample lists roughly 99,000 clones; around 92% were seen once. The material sequenced was peripheral blood. These receptors were obtained from a man between 35 and 55 years old with active or convalescent COVID-19.

V is TRBV2 and J is TRBJ1-4, with D perhaps matching TRBD1 (5 bases). The ends were cut back, 6 bases at V and 5 bases at J, with 16 bases in the middle. Germline V gene data show CDR1 as SNHLY and CDR2 as FYNNEI. The CDR3 extends over 15 amino acids. The CDR3 spells CASSIQGSPNEKLFF. DNA of the CDR3: TGTGCCAGCAGCATTCAGGGTTCCCCCAATGAAAAACTGTTTTTT.

The J gene is TRBJ2-5, the V gene TRBV27; TRBD2 agrees at 10 bases. The germline V gene encodes CDR1 MNHEY and CDR2 SMNVEV (reference sequence). This CDR3 has 15 amino acids. Trimming removed 4 bases from V and 4 bases from J; junction bases left unmatched: 6. CDR3 DNA sequence: TGTGCCAGCAGTTCTTCTAGCGGGAGTGGAGAGACCCAGTACTTC. The encoded protein is CASSSSSGSGETQYF.